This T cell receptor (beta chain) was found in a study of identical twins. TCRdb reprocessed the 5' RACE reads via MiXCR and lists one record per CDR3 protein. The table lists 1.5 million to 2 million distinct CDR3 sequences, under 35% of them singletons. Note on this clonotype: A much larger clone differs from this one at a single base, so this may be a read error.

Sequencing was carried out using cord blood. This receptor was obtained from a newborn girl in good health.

CDR3 sequence: CASGRGGTGTQYF. The CDR3 DNA follows: TGTGCCAGCGGAAGAGGGGGCACAGGTACGCAGTATTTT. V gene TRBV6-6 combines with J gene TRBJ2-3; 7 positions agree with TRBD1. Germline CDR1 is MNHNY and CDR2 is SVGAGI (reference sequence). The CDR3 is made up of 13 amino acids.